The rows below give T cell receptor beta chains drawn from one sample of a study of blood T cell repertoires in COVID-19. Method: immunoSEQ multiplex PCR; TCRdb's copy keeps in-frame clones and lacks some. The sample contains fewer than 250,000 clones, 65% to 85% of which appear only once. The sample taken for sequencing was peripheral blood. Every receptor here comes from a woman aged 45-65 years with acute or convalescent COVID-19. Both conserved end residues are trimmed from each CDR3. The listing skips clone size in some rows; elsewhere it reads once, few, many or a size class.

abundance	v_gene	CDR3aa
NA	TRBV9	ASSVSNEQF
NA	TRBV11-3	ASSLEGGYNEQF
NA	TRBV5-6	ASSFLTTEEQY
NA	TRBV23-1	ASSQAETGNTIY
NA	TRBV19	ASSDRNTEAF
NA	TRBV7-6	ASSLAPTGTGNGEQY
NA	TRBV24-1	ATAKNIGATGELF
NA	TRBV7-9	ASSLGTGDTDTQY
NA	TRBV28	ASSPAGGVTYEQY
once	TRBV13	ASSLVGGGRTDTQY
NA	TRBV21-1	ASSAWGSGKDTQY
few	TRBV6-5	ASSNGGNYGYT
NA	TRBV9	ASSQGANTEAF
NA	TRBV2	ASKPEGAVTGQPQH
few	TRBV6-5	AIEDYEQY
NA	TRBV6-5	ASSPGAGNTEAF
NA	TRBV3-1/TRBV3-2	ASSPGATNTGELF
NA	TRBV30	AWRRASGSGDTQY
once	TRBV13	ASSPPGTGYYEQY
NA	TRBV28	ASSLPPGTGVGGYT
few	TRBV28	ASSLRRTGNTEAF
NA	TRBV6-5	ASSHRGLYNEQF
NA	TRBV18	ASSQGRVMNTEAF
once	TRBV5-4	ASTSQGKDYGYT
NA	TRBV5-5	ATFSFPSRGGEQF
NA	TRBV12-3/TRBV12-4	ASSRQGNTEAF
NA	TRBV30	AWGGGKENIQY
NA	TRBV12-5	ARTKRGETQY
few	TRBV9	ASSGAGGDEQF
NA	TRBV7-2	ASSLRRGLEQY
once	TRBV2	ASRPLYYTGLDEQY
NA	TRBV5-1	ASSIQGATNEKLF
NA	TRBV28	ASSHWGEGTDTQY
NA	TRBV18	ASSPNQGANTEAF
NA	TRBV28	ASSSTAWTSGRAPYEQY
NA	TRBV19	ASSIHPGLAGELSYNEQF
NA	TRBV27	ASRYGQGSYEQY
NA	TRBV18	ASSPDLAEQF
NA	TRBV3-1/TRBV3-2	ASSQVGLAGGLQETQY
few	TRBV2	ASSGASGKVGEQY
once	TRBV5-1	ASSHSSGDDYGYT
NA	TRBV18	ASSPPIRLAGHTDTQY
NA	TRBV5-1	ASSLEGASSYNEQF
NA	TRBV19	ASAKESYNEQF
once	TRBV6-5	ASSPTGRGYT